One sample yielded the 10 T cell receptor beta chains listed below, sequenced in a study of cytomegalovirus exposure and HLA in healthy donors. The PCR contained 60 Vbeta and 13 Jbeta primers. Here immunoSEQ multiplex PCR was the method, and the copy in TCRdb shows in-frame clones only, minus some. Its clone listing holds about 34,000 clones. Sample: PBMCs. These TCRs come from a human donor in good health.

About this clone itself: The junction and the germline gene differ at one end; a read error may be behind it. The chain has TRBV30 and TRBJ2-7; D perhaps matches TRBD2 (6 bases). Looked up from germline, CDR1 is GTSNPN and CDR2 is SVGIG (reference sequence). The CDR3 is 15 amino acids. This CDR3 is CAGRRGGTGAYEQYF. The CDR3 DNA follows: TGTGCCGGGAGGAGAGGAGGAACGGGCGCCTACGAGCAGTACTTC. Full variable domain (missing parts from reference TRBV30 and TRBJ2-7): SQTIHQWPATLVQPVGSPLSLECTVEGTSNPNLYWYRQAAGRGLQLLFYSVGIGQISSEVPQNLSASRPQDRQFILSSKKLLLSDSGFYLCAGRRGGTGAYEQYFGPGTRLTVT.

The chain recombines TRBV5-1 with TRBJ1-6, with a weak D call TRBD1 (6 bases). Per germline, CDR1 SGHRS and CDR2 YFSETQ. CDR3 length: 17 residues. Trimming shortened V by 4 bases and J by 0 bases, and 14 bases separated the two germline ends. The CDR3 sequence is CASSRQEPSSYNSPLHF. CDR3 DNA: TGCGCCAGCAGCCGACAGGAGCCGAGCTCCTATAATTCACCCCTCCACTTT.

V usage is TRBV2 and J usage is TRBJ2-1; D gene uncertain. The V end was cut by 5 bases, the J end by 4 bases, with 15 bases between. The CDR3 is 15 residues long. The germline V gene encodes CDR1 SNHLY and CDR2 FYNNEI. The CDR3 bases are TGTGCCAGCAGTTCTTCCGGGTCGCCTTACAATGAGCAGTTCTTC. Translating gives CASSSSGSPYNEQFF.

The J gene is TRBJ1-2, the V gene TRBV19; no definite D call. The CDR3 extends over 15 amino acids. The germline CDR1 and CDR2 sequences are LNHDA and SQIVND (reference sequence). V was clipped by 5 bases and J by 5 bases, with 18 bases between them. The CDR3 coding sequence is TGTGCCAGTAGTCTACCCTTAGCCCGGGGTTATGGCTACACCTTC. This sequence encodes CASSLPLARGYGYTF.

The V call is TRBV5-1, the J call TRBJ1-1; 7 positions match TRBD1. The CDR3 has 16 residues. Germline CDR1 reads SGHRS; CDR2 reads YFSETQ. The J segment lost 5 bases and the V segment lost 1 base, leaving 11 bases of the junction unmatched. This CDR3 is CASSLTPGQFATEAFF. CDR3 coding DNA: TGCGCCAGCAGCTTGACCCCGGGACAGTTTGCTACTGAAGCTTTCTTT.

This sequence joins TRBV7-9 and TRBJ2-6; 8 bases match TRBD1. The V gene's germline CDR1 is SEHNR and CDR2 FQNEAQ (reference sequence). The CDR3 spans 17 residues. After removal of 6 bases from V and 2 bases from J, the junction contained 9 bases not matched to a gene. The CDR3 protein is CASSLSMTGAGANVLTF. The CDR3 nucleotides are TGTGCCAGCAGTTTATCCATGACAGGGGCTGGGGCCAACGTCCTGACTTTC.

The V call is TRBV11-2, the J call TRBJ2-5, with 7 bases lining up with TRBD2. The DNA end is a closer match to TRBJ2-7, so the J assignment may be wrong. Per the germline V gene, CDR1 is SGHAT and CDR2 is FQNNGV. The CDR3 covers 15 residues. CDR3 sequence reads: CASRRAGLADDEQYF. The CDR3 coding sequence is TGTGCCAGCAGACGAGCCGGGCTAGCGGACGACGAGCAGTACTTC.

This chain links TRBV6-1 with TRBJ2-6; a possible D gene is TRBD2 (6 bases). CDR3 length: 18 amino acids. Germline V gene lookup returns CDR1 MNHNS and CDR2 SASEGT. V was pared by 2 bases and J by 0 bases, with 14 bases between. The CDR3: CASSESGRRGSGANVLTF. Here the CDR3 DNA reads TGTGCCAGCAGTGAAAGTGGTAGGAGGGGCTCTGGGGCCAACGTCCTGACTTTC.

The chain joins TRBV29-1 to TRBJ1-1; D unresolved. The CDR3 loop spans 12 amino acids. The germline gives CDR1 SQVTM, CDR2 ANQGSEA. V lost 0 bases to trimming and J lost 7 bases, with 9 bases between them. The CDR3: CSVEDREVEAFF. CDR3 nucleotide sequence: TGCAGCGTTGAAGATAGGGAGGTTGAAGCTTTCTTT.

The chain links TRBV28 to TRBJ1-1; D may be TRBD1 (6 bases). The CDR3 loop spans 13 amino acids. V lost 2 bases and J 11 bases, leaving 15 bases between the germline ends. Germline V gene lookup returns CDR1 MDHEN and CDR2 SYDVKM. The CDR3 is CASSLARGRGAFF. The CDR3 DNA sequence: TGTGCCAGCAGTTTAGCGAGGGGAAGGGGGGCTTTCTTT.